This is a list of T cell receptor beta chains from one sample in a study of cytotoxic CD8 clonotypes in ibrutinib-treated CLL. Only in-frame clones appear in the TCRdb table, and some are missing; sequencing was by immunoSEQ multiplex PCR. The repertoire holds more than 150,000 clones, with about 72% as singletons. This specimen was PBMCs, taken after 24 months of ibrutinib treatment. The origin of the receptors is a human donor with chronic lymphocytic leukemia. CDR3s include the opening cysteine and the closing phenylalanine or tryptophan. Each record gives: V gene, D gene, CDR3 length, clone size, J gene, CDR3 protein, CDR3 DNA. D genes are given only for firm matches. Rows may omit the clone size; those that give it use once, few, many or a size class.

>TRBV4-1|TRBD1|15|few|TRBJ1-2
CASSFRTGGGDGYTF
TGCGCCAGCAGCTTCCGGACAGGGGGCGGGGATGGCTACACCTTC
>TRBV4-3|-|20|once|TRBJ1-2
CASSQRTIIPRAQALLGYTF
TGCGCCAGCAGCCAAAGAACCATAATCCCAAGGGCGCAGGCTCTTTTGGGCTACACCTTC
>TRBV30|-|12|-|TRBJ2-7
CAWDRSSYEQYF
TGTGCCTGGGACAGGAGCTCCTACGAGCAGTACTTC
>TRBV11-2|-|13|-|TRBJ2-3
CASSSGLHDTQYF
TGTGCCAGCAGCTCGGGACTGCACGATACGCAGTATTTT
>TRBV18|-|14|-|TRBJ2-3
CASSQDRSTDTQYF
TGTGCCAGCTCACAAGACAGGAGCACAGATACGCAGTATTTT
>TRBV6-5|-|13|-|TRBJ2-7
CASSYSVSYEQYF
TGTGCCAGCAGTTACTCTGTTTCCTACGAGCAGTACTTC
>TRBV5-8|-|17|-|TRBJ2-3
CASSLAINGQLGDTQYF
TGTGCCAGCAGCTTGGCGATCAACGGACAGCTTGGAGATACGCAGTATTTT
>TRBV5-1|-|15|-|TRBJ1-5
CASSLGTGAGQPQHF
TGCGCCAGCAGCTTGGGAACGGGGGCGGGTCAGCCCCAGCATTTT
>TRBV27|-|15|-|TRBJ2-7
CASSKRGSSSYEQYF
TGTGCCAGCAGTAAAAGGGGCTCCAGCTCCTACGAGCAGTACTTC
>TRBV4-3|-|17|once|TRBJ2-1
CASSQADPISSYNEQFF
TGCGCCAGCAGCCAAGCCGACCCCATAAGCTCCTACAATGAGCAGTTCTTC
>TRBV27|-|15|-|TRBJ1-1
CASSGRQESGTEAFF
TGTGCCAGCAGTGGGAGACAGGAATCGGGCACTGAAGCTTTCTTT
>TRBV5-1|-|15|-|TRBJ1-4
CASSLVGSSGEKLFF
TGCGCCAGCAGCTTGGTGGGCTCTTCGGGCGAAAAACTGTTTTTT
>TRBV30|-|15|-|TRBJ2-6
CAWTPGRAGANVLTF
TGTGCCTGGACTCCGGGGAGAGCTGGGGCCAACGTCCTGACTTTC
>TRBV2|-|12|-|TRBJ1-3
CAAVGSGNTIYF
TGTGCAGCGGTAGGGTCTGGAAACACCATATATTTT
>TRBV5-1|TRBD2|16|-|TRBJ2-1
CASSFASGSVYNEQFF
TGCGCCAGCAGCTTCGCTAGCGGGAGTGTCTACAATGAGCAGTTCTTC
>TRBV5-1|TRBD1|14|-|TRBJ1-1
CASNRDRGGTEAFF
TGCGCCAGCAACCGGGACAGGGGAGGCACTGAAGCTTTCTTT
>TRBV15|TRBD1|15|-|TRBJ1-5
CATTHGQGSNQPQHF
TGTGCCACCACCCATGGACAGGGGAGCAATCAGCCCCAGCATTTT
>TRBV29-1|TRBD1|18|once|TRBJ1-1
CSVEDFSDREEFGTEAFF
TGCAGCGTTGAAGATTTCTCGGACAGGGAAGAATTCGGCACTGAAGCTTTCTTT
>TRBV7-9|-|16|-|TRBJ2-7
CASSYQTGQGPYEQYF
TGTGCCAGCAGCTACCAGACGGGGCAGGGTCCCTACGAGCAGTACTTC
>TRBV19|-|14|few|TRBJ1-5
CASARRGEDQPQHF
TGTGCCAGCGCAAGGAGGGGTGAAGATCAGCCCCAGCATTTT
>TRBV5-1|TRBD2|15|-|TRBJ2-1
CASSDTSGRYNEQFF
TGCGCCAGCAGCGATACTAGCGGGAGGTACAATGAGCAGTTCTTC
>TRBV5-1|-|14|few|TRBJ1-1
CASSLGQKNTEAFF
TGCGCCAGCAGCTTGGGACAGAAGAACACTGAAGCTTTCTTT
>TRBV6-5|TRBD1|14|once|TRBJ2-7
CASSYRTGAYEQYF
TGTGCCAGCAGTTACCGGACAGGGGCCTACGAGCAGTACTTC
>TRBV9|-|16|-|TRBJ1-1
CASSVGEGPGGTEAFF
TGTGCCAGCAGCGTAGGGGAAGGGCCTGGGGGGACTGAAGCTTTCTTT
>TRBV7-8|-|15|-|TRBJ1-2
CASSLAWGRGNGYTF
TGTGCCAGCAGCTTAGCCTGGGGGCGCGGGAATGGCTACACCTTC
>TRBV11-3|-|14|once|TRBJ2-5
CASSLGGTQETQYF
TGTGCCAGCAGCTTAGGGGGAACCCAAGAGACCCAGTACTTC
>TRBV5-1|TRBD1|14|-|TRBJ1-1
CASSRYQGDTEAFF
TGCGCCAGCAGCAGATACCAGGGGGACACTGAAGCTTTCTTT
>TRBV7-3|TRBD1|15|few|TRBJ2-2
CASSPSRDSSGELFF
TGTGCCAGCAGCCCGTCCCGGGACAGTTCCGGGGAGCTGTTTTTT
>TRBV28|TRBD1|12|-|TRBJ1-1
CASSTGGTEAFF
TGTGCCAGCAGTACAGGGGGCACTGAAGCTTTCTTT
>TRBV18|-|14|-|TRBJ2-7
CASSPRGRGWEQYF
TGTGCCAGCTCACCACGCGGTCGCGGTTGGGAGCAGTACTTC
>TRBV19|-|14|-|TRBJ2-1
CASSTFSSYNEQFF
TGTGCCAGTAGTACTTTTAGCTCCTACAATGAGCAGTTCTTC
>TRBV19|TRBD2|16|-|TRBJ2-1
CASSIELAGGYNEQFF
TGTGCCAGTAGTATAGAACTAGCGGGAGGTTACAATGAGCAGTTCTTC
>TRBV5-1|TRBD2|21|-|TRBJ2-1
CASSLGGPGTSGRRNYNEQFF
TGCGCCAGCAGCTTGGGGGGTCCCGGGACTAGCGGGAGGAGGAACTACAATGAGCAGTTCTTC
>TRBV29-1|TRBD1|18|-|TRBJ1-2
CSVKSRSGQVPLLNGYTF
TGCAGCGTTAAATCCAGGTCGGGACAGGTCCCACTTCTGAATGGCTACACCTTC
>TRBV19|-|14|-|TRBJ1-1
CASSPRGGNTEAFF
TGTGCCAGTAGTCCCAGAGGAGGGAACACTGAAGCTTTCTTT
>TRBV9|-|12|-|TRBJ2-5
CASSVEQGTQYF
TGTGCCAGCAGCGTTGAACAGGGAACCCAGTACTTC
>TRBV4-1|-|12|-|TRBJ1-1
CASSQVNTEAFF
TGCGCCAGCAGCCAGGTGAACACTGAAGCTTTCTTT
>TRBV4-3|TRBD1|13|-|TRBJ2-7
CASSPTTGYEQYF
TGCGCCAGCAGCCCTACGACAGGGTACGAGCAGTACTTC
>TRBV6-1|TRBD2|13|-|TRBJ2-1
CASRDYRLHEQFF
TGTGCCAGCCGGGACTACCGACTCCATGAGCAGTTCTTC
>TRBV29-1|TRBD2|16|-|TRBJ2-3
CSVGGTSGRPTDTQYF
TGCAGCGTTGGGGGGACTAGCGGGAGGCCCACAGATACGCAGTATTTT
>TRBV6-5|TRBD1|15|-|TRBJ1-5
CASSLTGVSNQPQHF
TGTGCCAGCAGCTTAACAGGGGTTAGCAATCAGCCCCAGCATTTT